This passage covers 8 T cell receptor beta chains from one sample sequenced in a study of blood T cell repertoires in COVID-19. Libraries were prepared by immunoSEQ multiplex PCR; TCRdb keeps only in-frame clonotypes and omits some of them. Of 69,000 or so clones in the sample, about four fifths were seen once. The sample consisted of peripheral blood. These receptors originate from a woman of 80 years or more with active or convalescent COVID-19.

This chain links TRBV5-1 with TRBJ2-7, with TRBD2 matching over 7 bases. Germline trimming cut 0 bases from V and 7 bases from J; bases unmatched to any gene: 10. Germline V gene data show CDR1 as SGHRS and CDR2 as YFSETQ. The CDR3 sequence is 15 residues long. For the CDR3, the DNA is TGCGCCAGCAGCTTGGATCCAGCGGGATTGCGGGAGCAGTACTTC. Amino acids: CASSLDPAGLREQYF. The full variable domain, its missing parts supplied by reference TRBV5-1 and TRBJ2-7, is KAGVTQTPRYLIKTRGQQVTLSCSPISGHRSVSWYQQTPGQGLQFLFEYFSETQRNKGNFPGRFSGRQFSNSRSEMNVSTLELGDSALYLCASSLDPAGLREQYFGPGTRLTVT.

This chain uses TRBV6-2 or TRBV6-3 with TRBJ1-5, with D perhaps TRBD1 (6 bases). V shed 2 bases and J shed 5 bases, with 13 bases lying between them. The CDR3 is 15 residues long. Looked up from germline, CDR1 is MNHEY and CDR2 is SVGEGT. CDR3 sequence reads: CASSYRRGRDQPQHF. CDR3 coding DNA: TGTGCCAGCAGTTACCGCAGGGGAAGGGATCAGCCCCAGCATTTT.

The chain links TRBV3-1 (or the pseudogene TRBV3-2) to TRBJ1-6; D is uncertain. Per germline, CDR1 LGHDT and CDR2 YNNKEL (reference sequence). V was pared by 4 bases and J by 0 bases, with 7 bases between. CDR3 size: 15 residues. The CDR3 coding sequence is TGTGCCAGCAGCCGCGGAAGCTCCTATAATTCACCCCTCCACTTT. Protein product: CASSRGSSYNSPLHF.

The chain combines TRBV9 with TRBJ2-1, with 9 bases that match TRBD1. The germline CDR1 and CDR2 sequences are SGDLS and YYNGEE. The CDR3 is 14 amino acids. V was clipped by 3 bases and J by 9 bases; unmatched bases: 7. CDR3 sequence: CASSARQGGVEQFF. The CDR3 DNA reads TGTGCCAGCAGCGCCCGACAGGGGGGAGTTGAGCAGTTCTTC.

The V call is TRBV28, the J call TRBJ1-6, with 8 bases lining up with TRBD1. Trimming at V came to 6 bases and at J to 6 bases, leaving 4 bases not matched to a gene. The CDR3 consists of 14 residues. From germline, CDR1 is MDHEN and CDR2 SYDVKM. CDR3 bases: TGTGCCAGCAGCAGCGGACAGGGTAATTCACCCCTCCACTTT. It translates to CASSSGQGNSPLHF.

This clone was seen a single time. The rearrangement joins TRBV6-5 to TRBJ1-2; tentative D call: TRBD1 (6 bases). This CDR3 is built from 13 residues. Trimming shortened V by 6 bases and J by 4 bases, and 12 bases separated the two germline ends. The V gene's germline CDR1 is MNHEY and CDR2 SVGAGI. CDR3 protein: CASSPDSLYGYTF. The CDR3 DNA is TGTGCCAGCAGCCCGGACAGCCTCTATGGCTACACCTTC.

There are a few counts of this clone. Other DNA sequences of this sample code for an identical CDR3. This chain links TRBV11-2 with TRBJ2-3; no definite D call. Trimming removed 1 base from V and 0 bases from J, with 5 bases in between. The germline V gene has CDR1 SGHAT and CDR2 FQNNGV. CDR3 length: 14 residues. This chain's CDR3 is CASSLGLSTDTQYF. The CDR3 nucleotides read TGTGCCAGCAGCTTAGGACTTAGCACAGATACGCAGTATTTT.

The chain employs TRBV24-1 and TRBJ1-2; D possibly corresponds to TRBD1 (6 bases). V lost 2 bases and J lost 4, with 13 bases in between. There are 15 residues in the CDR3. Germline V CDR1 and CDR2: KGHDR, SFDVKD. The CDR3 DNA reads as TGTGCCACCAGTGATTCTGGGGGCCGCGGCTATGGCTACACCTTC. Translation: CATSDSGGRGYGYTF.